The clone carrying this T cell receptor (beta chain) was observed many times. Its antigen remains unidentified. This specimen comes from a study of breast tumors, draining lymph nodes, adjacent tissues. Samples came from axillary lymph nodes draining the breast cancer. From the multiplex PCR reads, TCRdb called clonotypes with MiXCR, one entry per CDR3 protein. Among around 140,000 distinct CDR3 sequences listed, roughly 33% were seen once. V shed 3 bases and J shed 9 bases, with 19 bases lying between them. The germline V gene encodes CDR1 GTSNPN and CDR2 SVGIG (reference sequence). The CDR3 is 14 amino acids. Study-wide results and caveats: That most tumor T cells come from lymph nodes remained unproven. Tumor repertoires ranked between lymph nodes and nontumor tissue in diversity, with V and J gene preferences.

The receptor comes from a female donor with breast cancer. Some clones in this sample may be carry-over from other donors' samples. The chain carries TRBV30 and TRBJ2-3, with D perhaps being TRBD1 or TRBD2 (6 bases each). The sequencing sample was made of axillary lymph node tissue. The DNA of the CDR3 is TGTGCCTGGAGGGGCGGGACACGGGGTGGCACGCAGTATTTT. Amino acid sequence: CAWRGGTRGGTQYF. The whole variable domain, filled in from reference TRBV30 and TRBJ2-3, reads SQTIHQWPATLVQPVGSPLSLECTVEGTSNPNLYWYRQAAGRGLQLLFYSVGIGQISSEVPQNLSASRPQDRQFILSSKKLLLSDSGFYLCAWRGGTRGGTQYFGPGTRLTVL.